Listed here are 26 T cell receptor beta chains from one sample, sequenced in a study of control samples from healthy donors and cancer patients. The protocol was immunoSEQ multiplex PCR, while the TCRdb copy is restricted to in-frame clones and leaves out a portion. Of about 28,000 clones detected, around three quarters appear once; the ten largest clones hold 20% to 25%. Sequenced sample: PBMCs. The receptor source for this set is a man aged 55 to 70 with head and neck cancer.

The gene calls are TRBV24-1 and TRBJ1-5; possibly TRBD1 for D (5 bases). Germline lookup yields CDR1 KGHDR and CDR2 SFDVKD. Trimming stripped 4 bases from V and 10 bases from J, with 10 bases between. This CDR3 region has 12 residues. CDR3 DNA sequence: TGTGCCACCAGTGAGGGGCCGGGACCCCAGCATTTT. Its translation is CATSEGPGPQHF.

The J gene is TRBJ2-7, the V gene TRBV7-2; unclear D gene. The CDR3 runs to 14 residues. V lost 1 base, J lost 5 bases, and 12 bases lay in between. From germline, CDR1 is SGHTA and CDR2 FQGNSA. The CDR3 nucleotides read TGTGCCAGCAGCTTAGTTGCTAGTATTCACGAGCAGTACTTC. Its translation: CASSLVASIHEQYF.

In regard to this clone: The sample has other DNA sequences that encode this CDR3 too. This chain's CDR3 is CASSFRTYNEQFF. CDR3 bases: TGTGCCAGCAGTTTCCGAACATACAATGAGCAGTTCTTC. The chain combines TRBV27 with TRBJ2-1; D remains ambiguous. This CDR3 contains 13 residues. Germline CDR1 and CDR2: MNHEY and SMNVEV (reference sequence). The V and J ends lost 3 bases and 4 bases respectively, with 7 bases between them.

The chain is built from TRBV5-6 and TRBJ1-4; 10 bases are shared with TRBD1. The junction had 3 bases not matched to a gene; V was cut back by 7 bases and J by 0 bases. Looked up from germline, CDR1 is SGHDT and CDR2 is YYEEEE. CDR3 length: 15 amino acids. The CDR3 loop is CASGDRGTTNEKLFF. The DNA of the CDR3 is TGTGCCAGCGGGGACAGGGGAACAACTAATGAAAAACTGTTTTTT.

This clone was seen a single time. The rearrangement joins TRBV7-9 to TRBJ2-5, with 10 bases that match TRBD1. V lost 1 base to trimming and J lost 1 base; unmatched junction nucleotides: 0. The germline V gene encodes CDR1 SEHNR and CDR2 FQNEAQ (reference sequence). The CDR3 sequence is 15 residues long. The DNA of the CDR3 is TGTGCCAGCAGCTTAGGGGACAGGGGCCAAGAGACCCAGTACTTC. The encoded protein is CASSLGDRGQETQYF.

The chain links TRBV18 to TRBJ2-7; D gene unclear. CDR3 length equals 11 residues. Germline-derived CDR1 and CDR2 are KGHSH and LQKENI. With 6 bases removed from V and 5 bases from J, the gap between germline ends came to 8 bases. CDR3 in amino acids: CASSTTHEQYF. Here the CDR3 DNA reads TGTGCCAGCTCCACAACCCACGAGCAGTACTTC.

This clone was counted only a few times. The chain has TRBV15 and TRBJ2-5, with TRBD1 as a possible D gene (6 bases). The V end lost 0 bases, the J end lost 3 bases, and 11 bases lay between the germline ends. The germline V gene has CDR1 LNHNV and CDR2 YYDKDF (reference sequence). The CDR3 contains 15 residues. The DNA for the CDR3 is TGTGCCACCAGCAGAGAAGGGACACCCAAAGAGACCCAGTACTTC. Protein product: CATSREGTPKETQYF.

CDR3 loop: CATSDRSLGNEQFF. Here the CDR3 DNA reads TGTGCCACCAGTGACCGGTCCCTCGGAAATGAGCAGTTCTTC. J is TRBJ2-1 and V is TRBV24-1; D is unclear. Germline assignment: CDR1 KGHDR and CDR2 SFDVKD. This CDR3 contains 14 residues. V was shortened by 4 bases and J by 7 bases, with 13 bases between the two germline ends.

The J gene is TRBJ2-1, the V gene TRBV6-4; 10 nucleotides agree with TRBD2. There are 14 residues in the CDR3. Germline lookup yields CDR1 MRHNA and CDR2 SNTAGT. Trimming removed 2 bases from V and 8 bases from J; junction bases left unmatched: 3. The CDR3 reads CASSDGLAGDEQFF. In nucleotides, the CDR3 is TGTGCCAGCAGTGACGGGCTAGCGGGAGATGAGCAGTTCTTC.

With regard to this clone: Germline and junction disagree at one end, which may indicate a read error. The chain recombines TRBV15 with TRBJ1-6, with D unclear. CDR1 is LNHNV and CDR2 is YYDKDF in the germline V gene (reference sequence). The CDR3 runs to 11 residues. The CDR3 region has the DNA TGTGTCACCATCTTTTGTTCACCCCTCCACTTT. Its protein product is CVTIFCSPLHF.

The V call is TRBV29-1, the J call TRBJ1-1; 7 bases line up with TRBD1. Losses at the gene ends were 6 bases for V and 3 bases for J; bases not matched to a gene: 7. The CDR3 totals 13 residues. Germline CDR1 and CDR2: SQVTM and ANQGSEA. In DNA, the CDR3 is TGCAGCGTAGACAGGGTTTCGGACACTGAAGCTTTCTTT. It is translated as CSVDRVSDTEAFF.

The chain combines TRBV20-1 with TRBJ2-1; 11 nucleotides line up with TRBD2. V shed 3 bases, J shed 2 bases, and the junction held 9 bases outside the gene matches. CDR1 is DFQATT and CDR2 is SNEGSKA in the germline V gene (reference sequence). The CDR3 extends over 17 amino acids. The CDR3 loop reads CSASGELAGVTYNEQFF. CDR3 nucleotides: TGCAGTGCTAGTGGGGAACTAGCGGGAGTGACCTACAATGAGCAGTTCTTC.

The chain carries TRBV15 and TRBJ2-5, with D possibly being TRBD2 (7 bases). V was clipped by 0 bases and J by 7 bases, with 12 bases between them. This CDR3 contains 14 residues. Germline V CDR1 and CDR2: LNHNV, YYDKDF (reference sequence). The CDR3 nucleotides are TGTGCCACCAGCAGAGAAAGGGGGGGCGGGACCCAGTACTTC. Translation: CATSRERGGGTQYF.

The genes are TRBV2 and TRBJ1-2; no definite D call. Between the trimmed V and J ends, which lost 6 bases and 7 bases, there was a span of 12 bases. The CDR3 spans 12 residues. Germline CDR1 reads SNHLY; CDR2 reads FYNNEI. CDR3 in DNA: TGTGCCAGCAGGGACTCCATGAGTGGCTACACCTTC. Translation: CASRDSMSGYTF.

The chain links TRBV27 to TRBJ1-2, with TRBD1 identical over 8 bases. This CDR3 spans 14 amino acids. V was clipped by 5 bases and J by 11 bases; unmatched bases: 13. CDR1 is MNHEY, CDR2 SMNVEV, per germline (reference sequence). CDR3 coding DNA: TGTGCCAGCAGTAATACGGACAGGGTCTCTCTGTACACCTTC. Amino acid sequence: CASSNTDRVSLYTF.

This clone has a single count. V usage is TRBV7-2 and J usage is TRBJ2-7, with D hard to call. V lost 4 bases and J 3 bases, leaving 10 bases between the germline ends. Germline assignment: CDR1 SGHTA and CDR2 FQGNSA. This CDR3 region has 13 residues. The CDR3 loop is CASSSRHIYEQYF. DNA of the CDR3: TGTGCCAGCAGCTCTCGGCATATCTACGAGCAGTACTTC.

The chain recombines TRBV18 with TRBJ1-2; D possibly corresponds to TRBD1 (5 bases). There are 14 residues in the CDR3. Germline V lookup: CDR1 KGHSH, CDR2 LQKENI. V lost 3 bases, J lost 6 bases, and 14 bases lay in between. CDR3 loop: CASSPDRGTDGYTF. The CDR3 coding sequence is TGTGCCAGCTCACCCGACAGAGGGACGGATGGCTACACCTTC.

V usage is TRBV27 and J usage is TRBJ2-5, with D unresolved. Germline lookup yields CDR1 MNHEY and CDR2 SMNVEV (reference sequence). The CDR3 extends over 15 amino acids. V lost 6 bases and J lost 4, with 18 bases in between. The CDR3 DNA reads TGTGCCAGCAGCTTAATGGGCAATCTGCGAGAGACCCAGTACTTC. Translating gives CASSLMGNLRETQYF.

The V gene is TRBV14, the J gene TRBJ2-7; D gene uncertain. Germline lookup yields CDR1 SGHDN and CDR2 FVKESK. With 2 bases removed from V and 10 bases from J, the gap between germline ends came to 12 bases. This CDR3 spans 12 amino acids. The CDR3 region has the DNA TGTGCCAGCAGCCAACCCCCCAACCGTCAGTACTTC. This gives the protein CASSQPPNRQYF.

The V and J genes are TRBV27 and TRBJ1-6; the D is unclear. Deletions cut 6 bases from V and 0 bases from J, with 12 bases between. Germline CDR1 reads MNHEY; CDR2 reads SMNVEV (reference sequence). The length of the CDR3 is 16 residues. The CDR3 coding sequence is TGTGCCAGCAGATACGGTTCCCTCTCCTATAATTCACCCCTCCACTTT. Protein: CASRYGSLSYNSPLHF.

The chain combines TRBV5-1 with TRBJ1-2; 9 bases match TRBD1. Germline CDR1 and CDR2: SGHRS and YFSETQ. This CDR3 is built from 14 residues. V trimming: 6 bases; J trimming: 12 bases; junction bases outside the gene matches: 15. The CDR3 here is CASNPTGGDGSHTF. CDR3 coding DNA: TGCGCCAGCAACCCCACAGGGGGCGATGGATCACACACCTTC.

This clone has more than one count but fewer than ten. The chain uses TRBV27 and TRBJ1-4, with D possibly being TRBD1 (5 bases). From germline, CDR1 is MNHEY and CDR2 SMNVEV (reference sequence). This CDR3 has 15 residues. V lost 0 bases and J lost 7, with 12 bases in between. For the CDR3, the DNA is TGTGCCAGCAGTTTATCGCCCGGGGCCGGTGAAAAACTGTTTTTT. It yields the protein CASSLSPGAGEKLFF.

This sequence joins TRBV3-1 (or the pseudogene TRBV3-2) and TRBJ1-2; TRBD1 matches 10 bases. Germline CDR1 is LGHDT and CDR2 is YNNKEL (reference sequence). V gave up 4 bases and J gave up 5 bases; unmatched junction bases: 13. The CDR3 length is 17 residues. DNA of the CDR3: TGTGCCAGCAGCCCCATCATTGGGACAGGGGTTTGGTATGGCTACACCTTC. It yields the protein CASSPIIGTGVWYGYTF.

The rearrangement joins TRBV5-1 to TRBJ2-7; D is possibly TRBD1 (6 bases). The CDR3 runs 16 residues. V was clipped by 5 bases and J by 5 bases, with 23 bases between them. Germline V lookup: CDR1 SGHRS, CDR2 YFSETQ. For the CDR3, the DNA is TGCGCCAGCAGTATGAGGGGGTTCCGCTTGGGCCACGAGCAGTACTTC. Amino acid sequence: CASSMRGFRLGHEQYF.

The chain carries TRBV4-2 and TRBJ1-5; TRBD1 aligns across 9 bases. The V gene's germline CDR1 is LGHNA and CDR2 YNFKEQ. The CDR3 length is 20 residues. Unmatched junction bases numbered 16, after V lost 4 bases and J lost 0 bases. CDR3 amino acids: CASSRQAGGQGGSSNQPQHF. The CDR3 DNA follows: TGTGCCAGCAGCCGGCAGGCAGGGGGACAGGGAGGGAGTAGCAATCAGCCCCAGCATTTT.

This chain links TRBV27 with TRBJ2-3; D unclear. Germline-derived CDR1 and CDR2 are MNHEY and SMNVEV (reference sequence). The CDR3 covers 14 residues. V lost 3 bases and J 2 bases, leaving 9 bases between the germline ends. Here the CDR3 DNA reads TGTGCCAGCAGTTTTCTCGGGTCCACAGATACGCAGTATTTT. Encoded protein: CASSFLGSTDTQYF.